These 26 T cell receptor beta chains originate from one sample sequenced in a study of shared clonotypes between healthy human individuals. Repertoires were generated with immunoSEQ multiplex PCR, while TCRdb's copy carries only in-frame clones and drops some. Of about 550,000 clones detected, nearly 97% appear once; the ten largest clones hold about 0.11%. Naive CD8 populations comprised CD45RO-negative cells positively selected for CCR7, excluding terminally differentiated effector memory CD45RA+ cells. The sequenced sample consisted of naive CD8+ T cells sorted from blood. The receptors here all came from a woman between 25 and 40 years old in good health.

The J gene is TRBJ2-5, the V gene TRBV7-2; D gene ambiguous. The DNA end is more similar to TRBJ2-7, so the J call may be wrong. Germline assignment: CDR1 SGHTA and CDR2 FQGNSA. The CDR3 is 16 residues long. The chain's CDR3 is CASSLELVLGIYEQYF. The CDR3 DNA follows: TGTGCCAGCAGCTTAGAATTAGTCCTTGGTATCTACGAGCAGTACTTC.

The chain is built from TRBV27 and TRBJ2-3; possible D gene TRBD2, 5 bases. Trimming left V 3 bases short and J 2 bases short, with 18 bases between. The germline gives CDR1 MNHEY, CDR2 SMNVEV (reference sequence). This CDR3 is built from 17 residues. CDR3 residues: CASSLVPSNGNTDTQYF. The DNA of the CDR3 is TGTGCCAGCAGTTTGGTCCCGTCGAACGGGAACACAGATACGCAGTATTTT.

The chain uses TRBV28 and TRBJ1-4, with D tentatively TRBD1 (5 bases). Germline loops: CDR1 MDHEN, CDR2 SYDVKM. The CDR3 runs 14 residues. Trimming left V 3 bases short and J 7 bases short, with 12 bases between. The CDR3 sequence: CASSLFPGTEKLFF. CDR3 coding DNA: TGTGCCAGCAGTTTGTTTCCGGGGACTGAAAAACTGTTTTTT.

This chain joins TRBV5-5 and TRBJ1-2; D is unresolved. Trimming cost V 4 bases and J 2 bases, with 15 bases left between them. Germline CDR1 is SGHKS and CDR2 is YYEKEE (reference sequence). The CDR3 has 15 amino acids. The CDR3 loop is CASSKREQQNYGYTF. In DNA, the CDR3 is TGTGCCAGCAGCAAAAGGGAACAGCAGAACTATGGCTACACCTTC. The complete variable domain, with remaining parts taken from reference TRBV5-5 and TRBJ1-2, reads DAGVTQSPTHLIKTRGQQVTLRCSPISGHKSVSWYQQVLGQGPQFIFQYYEKEERGRGNFPDRFSARQFPNYSSELNVNALLLGDSALYLCASSKREQQNYGYTFGSGTRLTVV.

The table lists this clone with a count of one. The sample contains more than one DNA sequence encoding this CDR3. The chain is built from TRBV27 and TRBJ2-1; D ambiguous. The CDR3 is 14 residues long. Germline CDR1 is MNHEY and CDR2 is SMNVEV (reference sequence). V lost 2 bases, J lost 0 bases, and 5 bases lay in between. The CDR3: CASSLAVSYNEQFF. The CDR3 bases are TGTGCCAGCAGTTTAGCGGTCTCCTACAATGAGCAGTTCTTC.

The CDR3: CASSPGSGELFF. In DNA form, the CDR3 reads TGTGCCAGCTCACCGGGGTCCGGGGAGCTGTTTTTT. The gene calls are TRBV18 and TRBJ2-2; unclear D gene. Germline V gives CDR1 KGHSH, CDR2 LQKENI. This CDR3 contains 12 residues. V lost 3 bases and J lost 6, with 5 bases in between.

The chain combines TRBV5-1 with TRBJ2-3; no reliable D call. Germline V gene sequence: CDR1 SGHRS, CDR2 YFSETQ. The CDR3 is 16 amino acids. Trimming removed 0 bases from V and 5 bases from J, with 16 bases in between. The CDR3 coding sequence is TGCGCCAGCAGCTTGGGGTATTGGGGTCAAATAGATACGCAGTATTTT. Protein product: CASSLGYWGQIDTQYF.

The chain's CDR3 is CASSVGLATDTQYF. In DNA form, the CDR3 reads TGTGCCAGCAGCGTGGGACTGGCCACAGATACGCAGTATTTT. This chain uses TRBV5-8 with TRBJ2-3; the D gene is possibly TRBD2 (6 bases). Trimming took off 4 bases at V and 2 bases at J, with 11 bases between the two ends. Germline CDR1 reads SGHTS; CDR2 reads YDEGEE. The CDR3 has 14 amino acids.

This chain uses TRBV28 with TRBJ2-7; D uncertain. CDR3 size: 14 residues. The germline V gene has CDR1 MDHEN and CDR2 SYDVKM. V shed 10 bases and J shed 4 bases, with 20 bases lying between them. The CDR3 is CAINSPLSRYEQYF. The CDR3 DNA reads TGTGCCATAAACAGCCCCCTTTCCCGTTACGAGCAGTACTTC.

The chain carries TRBV11-1 and TRBJ2-7; the D gene is possibly TRBD1 (5 bases). Germline values: CDR1 SGHAT, CDR2 FQDESV (reference sequence). The V and J ends lost 4 bases and 3 bases respectively, with 7 bases between them. CDR3 length equals 12 residues. This chain's CDR3 is CASSSDSYEQYF. In nucleotides, the CDR3 is TGTGCCAGCAGCTCTGACAGCTACGAGCAGTACTTC.

This clone was observed a single time. Other DNA sequences from this sample encode an identical CDR3 as well. The rearrangement links TRBV28 to TRBJ2-7, with a weak D call TRBD1 (6 bases). Germline loops: CDR1 MDHEN, CDR2 SYDVKM. The CDR3 has 13 residues. V lost 3 bases, J lost 2 bases, and 8 bases lay in between. CDR3 amino acids: CASSFQGTYEQYF. In DNA form, the CDR3 reads TGTGCCAGCAGTTTCCAGGGGACCTACGAGCAGTACTTC.

The chain combines TRBV4-1 with TRBJ1-1; a possible D gene is TRBD1 (6 bases). The CDR3 spans 13 residues. V shed 0 bases and J shed 7 bases, with 9 bases lying between them. In germline, CDR1 is MGHRA, CDR2 YSYEKL. The CDR3 region is CASSQEGAGEAFF. In DNA form, the CDR3 reads TGCGCCAGCAGCCAAGAGGGGGCCGGTGAAGCTTTCTTT.

The chain employs TRBV19 and TRBJ2-1, with D unclear. Germline V gene lookup returns CDR1 LNHDA and CDR2 SQIVND (reference sequence). Trimming took off 3 bases at V and 7 bases at J, with 10 bases between the two ends. The CDR3 spans 13 residues. CDR3 in DNA: TGTGCCAGTAGTATTGATAGATGGAATGAGCAGTTCTTC. Amino acid sequence: CASSIDRWNEQFF.

In this sample, this clone turned up once. This chain joins TRBV19 and TRBJ2-3, with D possibly being TRBD2 (5 bases). Germline assignment: CDR1 LNHDA and CDR2 SQIVND (reference sequence). V lost 4 bases and J lost 1, with 12 bases in between. This CDR3 region has 15 residues. Here the CDR3 reads CASSTPWGGTDTQYF. Written as DNA, the CDR3 is TGTGCCAGTAGTACCCCGTGGGGAGGCACAGATACGCAGTATTTT.

This chain joins TRBV27 and TRBJ1-1; tentative D call: TRBD1 (6 bases). Per the germline V gene, CDR1 is MNHEY and CDR2 is SMNVEV (reference sequence). V dropped 8 bases and J dropped 2 bases, with 15 bases sitting between them. The CDR3 loop spans 14 amino acids. The CDR3 sequence: CASHPGGLNTEAFF. DNA for the CDR3: TGTGCCAGCCACCCGGGGGGCCTTAACACTGAAGCTTTCTTT.

This chain joins TRBV6-4 and TRBJ2-7, with D perhaps TRBD1 (5 bases). Germline V gene data show CDR1 as MRHNA and CDR2 as SNTAGT. Between the trimmed V and J ends, which lost 0 bases and 2 bases, there was a span of 17 bases. The CDR3 has 17 residues. CDR3 protein: CASSDSVQGPAPYEQYF. The CDR3 nucleotides read TGTGCCAGCAGTGACTCGGTCCAGGGCCCCGCACCCTACGAGCAGTACTTC.

V is TRBV7-9 and J is TRBJ2-5; the D gene is possibly TRBD2 (6 bases). CDR3 size: 13 residues. V shed 6 bases and J shed 2 bases, with 10 bases lying between them. Germline V CDR1 and CDR2: SEHNR, FQNEAQ (reference sequence). CDR3 DNA sequence: TGTGCCAGCAGGCGGGACGGACAAGAGACCCAGTACTTC. This codes for CASRRDGQETQYF. The full variable domain, completed using reference TRBV7-9 and TRBJ2-5, is DTGVSQNPRHKITKRGQNVTFRCDPISEHNRLYWYRQTLGQGPEFLTYFQNEAQLEKSRLLSDRFSAERPKGSFSTLEIQRTEQGDSAMYLCASRRDGQETQYFGPGTRLLVL.

The CDR3 nucleotides read TGTGCCAGCAGCTTAGGGTGGGGGCTTAGCACAGATACGCAGTATTTT. This encodes CASSLGWGLSTDTQYF. This chain connects TRBV7-8 to TRBJ2-3; D may be TRBD1 (6 bases). This CDR3 is built from 16 residues. Germline values: CDR1 SGHVS, CDR2 FQNEAQ. V was clipped by 1 base and J by 0 bases, with 11 bases between them. Supplemented by reference TRBV7-8 and TRBJ2-3, the full variable domain reads GAGVSQSPRYKVAKRGQDVALRCDPISGHVSLFWYQQALGQGPEFLTYFQNEAQLDKSGLPSDRFFAERPEGSVSTLKIQRTQQEDSAVYLCASSLGWGLSTDTQYFGPGTRLTVL.

The chain combines TRBV10-3 with TRBJ2-2; the D gene is possibly TRBD2 (6 bases). The germline gives CDR1 ENHRY, CDR2 SYGVKD. V lost 10 bases, J lost 7 bases, and 16 bases lay in between. The CDR3 length is 13 residues. The CDR3 nucleotides are TGTGCCACCAGGGACGGGAGTAGCGGGGAGCTGTTTTTT. Amino acid sequence: CATRDGSSGELFF.

This chain joins TRBV28 and TRBJ1-4; D uncertain. The ends were cut back, 7 bases at V and 10 bases at J, with 28 bases in the middle. CDR1 and CDR2 from the germline V gene are MDHEN and SYDVKM. This CDR3 region has 17 residues. CDR3 nucleotide sequence: TGTGCCAGCACTTACCCCTCCGGTGGCTACCGGGAGCCAAAACTGTTTTTT. Its translation: CASTYPSGGYREPKLFF.

The chain couples TRBV2 to TRBJ2-5, with TRBD1 identical over 9 bases. This CDR3 contains 16 residues. Trimming at V came to 8 bases and at J to 1 base, leaving 11 bases not matched to a gene. Germline loops: CDR1 SNHLY, CDR2 FYNNEI. The CDR3 DNA sequence: TGTGCCAGCGGGTATACAGGGGGCGACCCCCAAGAGACCCAGTACTTC. Protein product: CASGYTGGDPQETQYF.

This rearrangement joins TRBV27 to TRBJ2-2; D perhaps matches TRBD1 (6 bases). This CDR3 comprises 14 residues. Between the trimmed V and J ends, which lost 4 bases and 9 bases, there was a span of 15 bases. The germline gives CDR1 MNHEY, CDR2 SMNVEV (reference sequence). The CDR3 coding sequence is TGTGCCAGCAGTTGGGGGCGACCCAGGTGGGAGCTGTTTTTT. It yields the protein CASSWGRPRWELFF.

The rearrangement uses TRBV4-2 and TRBJ2-1; D is unclear. The CDR3 length is 14 residues. Germline CDR1 reads LGHNA; CDR2 reads YNFKEQ. The V end lost 0 bases, the J end lost 8 bases, and 11 bases lay between the germline ends. The CDR3 sequence is CASSQDLQAHEQFF. The CDR3 DNA sequence: TGTGCCAGCAGCCAAGATCTACAAGCTCATGAGCAGTTCTTC.

This CDR3 reads CASSSRRSYEQYF. The CDR3 coding sequence is TGTGCCAGCAGTTCCAGGAGGTCCTACGAGCAGTACTTC. The rearrangement joins TRBV28 to TRBJ2-7; tentative D call: TRBD2 (5 bases). Germline V gene lookup returns CDR1 MDHEN and CDR2 SYDVKM. Trimming removed 4 bases at V and 1 base at J, with 8 bases between. The CDR3 consists of 13 residues.

This chain joins TRBV7-9 and TRBJ2-2, with TRBD2 matching over 7 bases. Germline V CDR1 and CDR2: SEHNR, FQNEAQ (reference sequence). CDR3 size: 17 residues. The V and J ends lost 4 bases and 0 bases, in that order; junction bases with no gene match: 8. The CDR3 protein is CASSSHLREPNTGELFF. The CDR3 DNA reads as TGTGCCAGCAGCTCCCATCTGCGGGAGCCGAACACCGGGGAGCTGTTTTTT.

In nucleotides, the CDR3 is TGTGCCAGCAGTCACGATCGTACTAGCGGGAGTTACAATGAGCAGTTCTTC. Amino acid sequence: CASSHDRTSGSYNEQFF. The J gene is TRBJ2-1, the V gene TRBV2; 11 nucleotides match TRBD2. Losses at the gene ends were 5 bases for V and 4 bases for J; bases not matched to a gene: 10. Germline CDR1 SNHLY, CDR2 FYNNEI. This CDR3 spans 17 amino acids.